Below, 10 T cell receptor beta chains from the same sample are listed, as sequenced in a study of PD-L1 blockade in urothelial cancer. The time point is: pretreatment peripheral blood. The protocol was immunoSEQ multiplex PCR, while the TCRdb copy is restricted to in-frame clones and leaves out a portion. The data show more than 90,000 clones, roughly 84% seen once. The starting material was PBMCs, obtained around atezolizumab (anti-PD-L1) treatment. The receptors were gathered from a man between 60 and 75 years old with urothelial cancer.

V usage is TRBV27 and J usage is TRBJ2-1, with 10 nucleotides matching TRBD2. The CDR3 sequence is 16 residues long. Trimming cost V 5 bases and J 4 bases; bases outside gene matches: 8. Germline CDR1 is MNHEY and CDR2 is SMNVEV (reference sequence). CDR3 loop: CASSPQVAGGYNEQFF. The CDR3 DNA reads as TGTGCCAGCAGTCCCCAGGTAGCGGGGGGTTACAATGAGCAGTTCTTC.

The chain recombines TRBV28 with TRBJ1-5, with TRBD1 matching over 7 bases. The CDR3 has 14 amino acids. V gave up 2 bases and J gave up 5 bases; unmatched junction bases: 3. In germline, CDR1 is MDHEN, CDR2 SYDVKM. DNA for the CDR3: TGTGCCAGCAGTTTAGCGACAGGGTATCAGCCCCAGCATTTT. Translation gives CASSLATGYQPQHF. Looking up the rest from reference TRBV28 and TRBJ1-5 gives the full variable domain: DVKVTQSSRYLVKRTGEKVFLECVQDMDHENMFWYRQDPGLGLRLIYFSYDVKMKEKGDIPEGYSVSREKKERFSLILESASTNQTSMYLCASSLATGYQPQHFGDGTRLSIL.

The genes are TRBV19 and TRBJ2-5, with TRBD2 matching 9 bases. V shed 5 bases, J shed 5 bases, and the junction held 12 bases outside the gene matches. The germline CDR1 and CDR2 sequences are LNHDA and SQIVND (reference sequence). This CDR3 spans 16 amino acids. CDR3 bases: TGTGCCAGTAGTGGAGGGGCTAGCGGGATAATGGAGACCCAGTACTTC. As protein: CASSGGASGIMETQYF.

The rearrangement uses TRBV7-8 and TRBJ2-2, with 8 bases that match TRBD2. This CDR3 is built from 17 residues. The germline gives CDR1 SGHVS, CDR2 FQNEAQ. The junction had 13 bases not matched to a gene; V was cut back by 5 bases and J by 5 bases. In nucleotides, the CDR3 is TGTGCCAGCAGCAGTTTGGCGGGGGGCGGTTGGACCGGGGAGCTGTTTTTT. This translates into CASSSLAGGGWTGELFF.

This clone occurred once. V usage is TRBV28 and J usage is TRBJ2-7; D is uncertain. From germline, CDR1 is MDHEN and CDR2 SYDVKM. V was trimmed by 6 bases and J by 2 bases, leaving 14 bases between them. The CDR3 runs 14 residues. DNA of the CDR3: TGTGCCAGCAGACCCGAGGCAGACGCCTACGAGCAGTACTTC. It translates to CASRPEADAYEQYF.

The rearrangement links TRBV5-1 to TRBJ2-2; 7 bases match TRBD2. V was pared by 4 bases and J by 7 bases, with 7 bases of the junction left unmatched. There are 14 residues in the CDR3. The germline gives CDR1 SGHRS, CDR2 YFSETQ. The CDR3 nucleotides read TGCGCCAGCAGCCCCGACGCGGGGGACGGGGAGCTGTTTTTT. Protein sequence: CASSPDAGDGELFF.

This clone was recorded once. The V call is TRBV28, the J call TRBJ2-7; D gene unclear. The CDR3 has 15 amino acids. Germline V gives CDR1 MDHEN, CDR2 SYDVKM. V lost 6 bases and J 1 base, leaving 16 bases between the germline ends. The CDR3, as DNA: TGTGCCAGCAGCCCCCAATCAGGTACTTCCTACGAGCAGTACTTC. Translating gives CASSPQSGTSYEQYF.

The CDR3 nucleotides read TGTGCCAGCAGCTGGACGGGACTCCAACTGTTTTTT. Translated: CASSWTGLQLFF. This sequence joins TRBV7-2 and TRBJ1-4; the D gene is possibly TRBD1 (5 bases). Germline CDR1 SGHTA, CDR2 FQGNSA. The CDR3 contains 12 residues. Trimming took 4 bases from V and 12 from J, leaving 12 bases between them.

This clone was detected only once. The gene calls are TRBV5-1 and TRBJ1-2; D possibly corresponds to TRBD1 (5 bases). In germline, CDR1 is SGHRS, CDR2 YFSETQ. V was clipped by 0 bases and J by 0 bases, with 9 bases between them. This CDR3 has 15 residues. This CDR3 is CASSLARGANYGYTF. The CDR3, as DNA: TGCGCCAGCAGCTTGGCCCGGGGGGCTAACTATGGCTACACCTTC.

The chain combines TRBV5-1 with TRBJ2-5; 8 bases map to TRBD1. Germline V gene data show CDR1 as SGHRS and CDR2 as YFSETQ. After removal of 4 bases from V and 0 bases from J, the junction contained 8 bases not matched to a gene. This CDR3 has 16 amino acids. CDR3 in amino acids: CASSGGTGGYQETQYF. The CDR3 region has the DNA TGCGCCAGCAGCGGGGGGACAGGAGGGTACCAAGAGACCCAGTACTTC.